This entry concerns a single T cell receptor beta chain. Its antigen remains unknown. The V gene lost 7 bases and the J gene lost 6 bases, with 11 bases spanning the gap. The CDR3 consists of 12 residues. These data belong to a study of T-cell memory formation after mild COVID-19. Study-wide results and caveats: Mainly in CM and EM were contracting CD4+ clones; CD8+ were in EMRA. Later expanders leaned CD4+, whereas clones that contracted between day 15 and 85 were balanced CD4/CD8.

TCRdb re-called the 5' RACE reads with MiXCR, one entry per CDR3 protein. The sample includes about half a million distinct CDR3 sequences, 15% to 20% of them seen just once. The receptor was derived from an adult woman who had mild COVID-19 (a few samples of this study predate the infection). Cell type and time point are not known. Material: PBMCs or a T cell subset sorted from them (not recorded which). This chain connects TRBV12-3 or TRBV12-4 to TRBJ2-3; D unresolved. CDR3 sequence (DNA): TGTGCCAGCATGACGGTTGGGGATACGCAGTATTTT. This gives the protein CASMTVGDTQYF.